This TCR beta chain stems from a study of blood T cells in healthy people across ages. Overall study: For every two T cells, template switching captured about one barcoded beta molecule.

The use of a sample-barcoded 5' primer and a J-beta primer mix characterized a second PCR of roughly 6 to 11 cycles. TCRdb re-derived calls from the 5' RACE reads in MiXCR, one entry per CDR3 protein. The sample consists of hundreds of thousands of distinct CDR3 sequences, around 40% of them appearing once. This CDR3 has 15 amino acids. The V gene lost 1 base and the J gene lost 0 bases, with 8 bases spanning the gap. Germline V lookup: CDR1 MGHDK, CDR2 SYGVNS. The TCR comes from a woman in her sixties or seventies in good health. Sequenced sample: blood. This chain connects TRBV25-1 to TRBJ2-3; D not resolved. In DNA, the CDR3 is TGTGCCAGCAGTGAATCGGATGTCAGCACAGATACGCAGTATTTT. Its translation: CASSESDVSTDTQYF.